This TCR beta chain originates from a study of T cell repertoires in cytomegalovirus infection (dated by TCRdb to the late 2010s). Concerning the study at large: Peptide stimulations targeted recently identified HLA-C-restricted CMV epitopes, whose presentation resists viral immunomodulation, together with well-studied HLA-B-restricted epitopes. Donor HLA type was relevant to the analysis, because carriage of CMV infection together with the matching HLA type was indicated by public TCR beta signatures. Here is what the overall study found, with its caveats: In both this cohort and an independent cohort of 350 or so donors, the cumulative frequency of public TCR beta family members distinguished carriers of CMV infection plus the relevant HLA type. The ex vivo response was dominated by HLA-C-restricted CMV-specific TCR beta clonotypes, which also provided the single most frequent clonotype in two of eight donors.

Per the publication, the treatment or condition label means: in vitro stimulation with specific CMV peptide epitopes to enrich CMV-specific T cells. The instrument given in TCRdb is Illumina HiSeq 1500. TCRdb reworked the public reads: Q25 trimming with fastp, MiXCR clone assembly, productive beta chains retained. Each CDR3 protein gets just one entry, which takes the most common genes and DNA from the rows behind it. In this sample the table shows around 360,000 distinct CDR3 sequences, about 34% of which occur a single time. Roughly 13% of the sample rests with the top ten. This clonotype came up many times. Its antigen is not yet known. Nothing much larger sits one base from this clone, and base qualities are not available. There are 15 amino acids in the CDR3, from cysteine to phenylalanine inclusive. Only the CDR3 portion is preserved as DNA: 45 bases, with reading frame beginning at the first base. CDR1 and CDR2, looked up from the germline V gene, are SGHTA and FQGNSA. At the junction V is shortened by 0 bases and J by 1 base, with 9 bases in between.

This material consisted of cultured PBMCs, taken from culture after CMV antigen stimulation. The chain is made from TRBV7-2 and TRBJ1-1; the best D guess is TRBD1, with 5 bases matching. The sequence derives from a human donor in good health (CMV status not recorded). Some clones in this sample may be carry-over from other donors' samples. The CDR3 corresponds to CASSLAGQGNTEAFF. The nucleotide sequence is TGTGCCAGCAGCTTAGCGGGGCAGGGGAACACTGAAGCTTTCTTT.